This T cell receptor (beta chain) derives from a study of blood T cell repertoires in COVID-19. Study at large: Whether acute or convalescent, the COVID-19 samples came from the United States, Italy and Spain.

This study enrolled people aged about 18 to 90 from about two dozen US geographic areas. Data came from immunoSEQ multiplex PCR; TCRdb stores just in-frame clones and leaves some out. This table holds about 380,000 clones, more than 70% found once. In germline, CDR1 is MNHEY, CDR2 SVGAGI. The germline V and J ends were trimmed by 7 bases and 10 bases, with 17 bases remaining between them. CDR3 length equals 14 residues. The sample comprised PBMCs or T cells enriched from blood (not recorded which). The chain employs TRBV6-5 and TRBJ1-6; possibly TRBD1 for D (5 bases). This sequence was found in a young man who had recovered from COVID-19. CDR3 in amino acids: CASTDRSAGSPLHF. CDR3 nucleotides: TGTGCCAGCACCGACAGATCCGCGGGGTCACCCCTCCACTTT.